These 23 T cell receptor beta chains originate from one sample sequenced in a study of T cell responses to AZD1222 COVID-19 vaccine. Method: immunoSEQ multiplex PCR; TCRdb's copy keeps in-frame clones and lacks some. The data hold over 120,000 clones, with about 94% observed a single time. The sequenced sample was peripheral blood, obtained on day 0 of AZD1222 vaccination. These receptors were taken from an adult in good health.

This clone was recorded only once. V gene TRBV3-1 (or the pseudogene TRBV3-2) combines with J gene TRBJ2-3; no firm D call. The ends were cut back, 2 bases at V and 3 bases at J, with 12 bases in the middle. Germline V gene sequence: CDR1 LGHDT, CDR2 YNNKEL (reference sequence). This CDR3 contains 15 residues. Here the CDR3 reads CASSQKSDGTDTQYF. CDR3 nucleotides: TGTGCCAGCAGCCAAAAGTCTGATGGGACAGATACGCAGTATTTT.

The chain is built from TRBV7-2 and TRBJ1-2; D possibly corresponds to TRBD1 (5 bases). The CDR3 totals 14 residues. Trimming left V 5 bases short and J 1 base short, with 11 bases between. CDR1 SGHTA and CDR2 FQGNSA come from the germline V gene. Here the CDR3 reads CASSPGLSNYGYTF. The CDR3 DNA sequence: TGTGCCAGCAGCCCAGGGCTCAGTAACTATGGCTACACCTTC.

V usage is TRBV15 and J usage is TRBJ1-6, with D possibly TRBD1 on 5 matching bases. Trimming removed 1 base from V and 10 bases from J, with 11 bases in between. This CDR3 has 14 amino acids. Germline lookup yields CDR1 LNHNV and CDR2 YYDKDF (reference sequence). The CDR3 here is CATSRGGYRSPLHF. The DNA of the CDR3 is TGTGCCACCAGCAGAGGGGGTTACAGGTCACCCCTCCACTTT.

This chain uses TRBV5-1 with TRBJ2-3, with TRBD1 as a possible D gene (5 bases). The V end was cut by 0 bases, the J end by 7 bases, with 9 bases between. The CDR3 consists of 13 residues. CDR1 is SGHRS and CDR2 is YFSETQ in the germline V gene. The CDR3 spells CASSLVRANTQYF. In nucleotides, the CDR3 is TGCGCCAGCAGCTTGGTCAGGGCAAATACGCAGTATTTT.

This clone has a handful of counts. The V gene is TRBV5-4, the J gene TRBJ1-1; 11 nucleotides agree with TRBD1. This CDR3 comprises 16 residues. Germline CDR1 reads SGHNT; CDR2 reads YYREEE (reference sequence). The V segment lost 4 bases and the J segment 4 bases; nucleotides outside the gene matches: 9. The DNA of the CDR3 is TGTGCCAGCAGCCCAGGACAGGGGGCGCCGGGCACTGAAGCTTTCTTT. This encodes CASSPGQGAPGTEAFF.

The chain recombines TRBV10-2 with TRBJ1-2, with TRBD1 matching 9 bases. CDR3 length: 13 amino acids. Germline values: CDR1 WSHSY, CDR2 SAAADI. V shed 8 bases and J 5 bases; nucleotides not matched to a gene: 6. The CDR3: CASALQGAYGYTF. CDR3 in DNA: TGCGCCAGCGCACTACAGGGGGCATATGGCTACACCTTC.

The V gene is TRBV2, the J gene TRBJ2-7; 8 bases line up with TRBD1. The CDR3 length is 13 residues. Germline V gene data show CDR1 as SNHLY and CDR2 as FYNNEI. The ends lost 5 bases at V and 4 bases at J; junction bases unmatched: 4. The CDR3 loop reads CASSNRGVYEQYF. CDR3 coding DNA: TGTGCCAGCAGTAACAGGGGGGTATACGAGCAGTACTTC. Combining the CDR3 with reference TRBV2 and TRBJ2-7 gives the whole variable domain EPEVTQTPSHQVTQMGQEVILRCVPISNHLYFYWYRQILGQKVEFLVSFYNNEISEKSEIFDDQFSVERPDGSNFTLKIRSTKLEDSAMYFCASSNRGVYEQYFGPGTRLTVT.

V and J are TRBV12-3 or TRBV12-4 and TRBJ1-3, with no clear D. The CDR3 covers 12 residues. The V end lost 8 bases, the J end lost 6 bases, and 11 bases lay between the germline ends. The CDR3 reads CASRFRVNTIYF. CDR3 DNA sequence: TGTGCCAGCCGATTCCGGGTAAACACCATATATTTT.

V is TRBV7-2 and J is TRBJ2-1, with 13 bases lining up with TRBD2. The CDR3 loop spans 18 amino acids. The ends lost 1 base at V and 1 base at J; junction bases unmatched: 4. Looked up from germline, CDR1 is SGHTA and CDR2 is FQGNSA. CDR3 in amino acids: CASSLGLAGGVSYNEQFF. In nucleotides, the CDR3 is TGTGCCAGCAGCTTAGGACTAGCGGGAGGAGTGTCCTACAATGAGCAGTTCTTC.

V and J are TRBV11-2 and TRBJ2-7; D is unresolved. Per the germline V gene, CDR1 is SGHAT and CDR2 is FQNNGV. Trimming shortened V by 7 bases and J by 3 bases, and 7 bases separated the two germline ends. This CDR3 has 11 amino acids. The CDR3 DNA reads TGTGCCAGCACGGTACTCTACGAGCAGTACTTC. Amino acid sequence: CASTVLYEQYF.

The chain recombines TRBV5-1 with TRBJ2-1, with 7 bases matching TRBD1. Germline V CDR1 and CDR2: SGHRS, YFSETQ. With 4 bases clipped from V and 5 bases from J, the junction kept 15 bases outside the gene matches. CDR3 size: 17 residues. CDR3 DNA sequence: TGCGCCAGCAGCGCCGGGACAGCCAACCGAATAAACAATGAGCAGTTCTTC. It codes for CASSAGTANRINNEQFF.

This sequence joins TRBV7-6 and TRBJ2-1; 7 bases map to TRBD2. V dropped 5 bases and J dropped 6; count of bases not matched to a gene: 16. CDR3 length equals 17 residues. In germline, CDR1 is SGHVS, CDR2 FNYEAQ. In nucleotides, the CDR3 is TGTGCCAGCAGCCCCCTCTCTCTAGCGGCTCCCGTCAATGAGCAGTTCTTC. Residues: CASSPLSLAAPVNEQFF. Together with reference TRBV7-6 and TRBJ2-1, the CDR3 gives the full variable domain: GAGVSQSPRYKVTKRGQDVALRCDPISGHVSLYWYRQALGQGPEFLTYFNYEAQQDKSGLPNDRFSAERPEGSISTLTIQRTEQRDSAMYRCASSPLSLAAPVNEQFFGPGTRLTVL.

The gene calls are TRBV7-8 and TRBJ2-2; D is undetermined. Between the trimmed V and J ends, which lost 4 bases and 4 bases, there was a span of 10 bases. Germline values: CDR1 SGHVS, CDR2 FQNEAQ. The CDR3 is 14 residues long. The CDR3 region has the DNA TGTGCCAGCAGCTCAACACCGGGCACCGGGGAGCTGTTTTTT. Translating gives CASSSTPGTGELFF.

The J gene is TRBJ1-5, the V gene TRBV7-8; D is unclear. The CDR3 is made up of 14 amino acids. The V end lost 3 bases, the J end lost 7 bases, and 13 bases lay between the germline ends. Germline-derived CDR1 and CDR2 are SGHVS and FQNEAQ. The CDR3 is CASSLANLGQPQHF. CDR3 DNA sequence: TGTGCCAGCAGCTTGGCAAACTTGGGACAGCCCCAGCATTTT.

This clone was detected only once. V gene TRBV5-1 combines with J gene TRBJ2-5, with TRBD2 matching 7 bases. The CDR3 consists of 16 residues. The germline V gene encodes CDR1 SGHRS and CDR2 YFSETQ. V shed 0 bases and J 5 bases; nucleotides not matched to a gene: 10. In DNA, the CDR3 is TGCGCCAGCAGCTTGGCCTTTGCGGGAGCTAGGGAGACCCAGTACTTC. It translates to CASSLAFAGARETQYF.

This sequence joins TRBV3-1 (or the pseudogene TRBV3-2) and TRBJ2-7; weak D call: TRBD2 (6 bases). This CDR3 contains 12 residues. The V end was cut by 3 bases, the J end by 5 bases, with 8 bases between. Germline values: CDR1 LGHDT, CDR2 YNNKEL (reference sequence). CDR3 DNA sequence: TGTGCCAGCAGCCAGGGAGGCCACGAGCAGTACTTC. It encodes CASSQGGHEQYF.

This chain uses TRBV27 with TRBJ1-5, with D possibly matching TRBD1 (5 bases). The CDR3 covers 12 residues. Trimming took 8 bases from V and 5 from J, leaving 10 bases between them. In germline, CDR1 is MNHEY, CDR2 SMNVEV (reference sequence). The CDR3 region has the DNA TGTGCCAGCGGGACCACCTATCAGCCCCAGCATTTT. It encodes CASGTTYQPQHF.

This clone was recorded a few times. This chain uses TRBV2 with TRBJ1-5; TRBD1 agrees at 10 bases. The CDR3 contains 16 residues. Trimming took 5 bases from V and 1 from J; bases not matched to a gene: 5. Germline V CDR1 and CDR2: SNHLY, FYNNEI. This CDR3 is CASSKTGGMSNQPQHF. Here the CDR3 DNA reads TGTGCCAGCAGTAAGACAGGGGGCATGAGCAATCAGCCCCAGCATTTT.

The chain carries TRBV21-1 and TRBJ2-7; the table's D call TRBD2 went unverified against the DNA. TRBV21-1 is termed a pseudogene. The CDR3 has 17 amino acids. CDR3 sequence: CASSNMGVLAGPYEQYF. CDR3 coding DNA: TGTGCCAGCAGCAACATGGGAGTACTAGCGGGACCCTACGAGCAGTACTTC.

DNA for the CDR3: TGTGCCACCAGCAGAAAAGCTCCCAGGGGAAACACCATATATTTT. Translation gives CATSRKAPRGNTIYF. The chain links TRBV15 to TRBJ1-3; D is uncertain. V lost 2 bases and J lost 4, with 12 bases in between. Germline V gene data show CDR1 as LNHNV and CDR2 as YYDKDF (reference sequence). The CDR3 consists of 15 residues.

This chain connects TRBV10-3 to TRBJ2-3, with D possibly TRBD1 on 5 matching bases. CDR3 length: 14 residues. CDR1 and CDR2 from the germline V gene are ENHRY and SYGVKD. V was clipped by 7 bases and J by 0 bases, with 11 bases between them. The CDR3 protein is CAITSGPSTDTQYF. CDR3 DNA sequence: TGTGCCATCACCTCAGGGCCAAGCACAGATACGCAGTATTTT.

About this clone itself: Other nucleotide sequences from this sample produce the same CDR3. The V gene is TRBV27, the J gene TRBJ1-1; D gene uncertain. Germline CDR1 and CDR2: MNHEY and SMNVEV (reference sequence). This CDR3 is built from 14 residues. V was clipped by 6 bases and J by 1 base, with 12 bases between them. CDR3 region: CASSPPGGNTEAFF. The CDR3 bases are TGTGCCAGCAGCCCTCCCGGAGGGAACACTGAAGCTTTCTTT.

V is TRBV15 and J is TRBJ1-2; D not resolved. The V and J ends lost 0 bases and 5 bases respectively, with 10 bases between them. This CDR3 spans 14 amino acids. CDR1 and CDR2 from the germline V gene are LNHNV and YYDKDF (reference sequence). CDR3 protein: CATSRDRAQYGYTF. The DNA of the CDR3 is TGTGCCACCAGCAGAGATAGAGCCCAGTATGGCTACACCTTC.